The 11 T cell receptor beta chains below all came from one sample that was sequenced in a study of blood T cell repertoires in COVID-19. Only in-frame clones appear in the TCRdb table, and some are missing; sequencing was by immunoSEQ multiplex PCR. The repertoire holds some 200,000 clones, with 89% as singletons. The sample taken for sequencing was PBMCs or T cells enriched from blood (not recorded which). The receptors originated from a woman in her late teens or twenties who had recovered from COVID-19.

CDR3 coding DNA: TGTGCCAGTAGTATAGCCCGGACAGGGAGAGGGACCCAGTACTTC. Residues: CASSIARTGRGTQYF. The rearrangement uses TRBV19 and TRBJ2-5; 8 bases are shared with TRBD1. Losses at the gene ends were 1 base for V and 7 bases for J; bases not matched to a gene: 8. Per the germline V gene, CDR1 is LNHDA and CDR2 is SQIVND (reference sequence). CDR3 size: 15 residues.

The J gene is TRBJ2-7, the V gene TRBV5-1; 11 bases are a match to TRBD1. J was trimmed by 0 bases and V by 4 bases; bases with no gene match: 9. CDR1 is SGHRS and CDR2 is YFSETQ in the germline V gene. CDR3 length equals 17 residues. The CDR3, as DNA: TGCGCCAGCAGCCCGAACGGACAGGGGGCAATCTCCTACGAGCAGTACTTC. Translated, it gives CASSPNGQGAISYEQYF.

The chain has TRBV28 and TRBJ1-5; 9 nucleotides align to TRBD1. V gave up 4 bases and J gave up 1 base; unmatched junction bases: 8. This CDR3 has 17 amino acids. Per the germline V gene, CDR1 is MDHEN and CDR2 is SYDVKM. The CDR3 sequence: CASSSHRGRSSNQPQHF. CDR3 sequence (DNA): TGTGCCAGCAGTTCGCACAGGGGGCGTTCGAGCAATCAGCCCCAGCATTTT. Full variable domain (remainder filled in from reference TRBV28 and TRBJ1-5): DVKVTQSSRYLVKRTGEKVFLECVQDMDHENMFWYRQDPGLGLRLIYFSYDVKMKEKGDIPEGYSVSREKKERFSLILESASTNQTSMYLCASSSHRGRSSNQPQHFGDGTRLSIL.

Comments on this clone: An end of the junction does not agree with germline; a read error may underlie this. J is TRBJ1-2 and V is TRBV20-1; D not resolved. This CDR3 is 11 amino acids long. Germline lookup yields CDR1 DFQATT and CDR2 SNEGSKA (reference sequence). In nucleotides, the CDR3 is TGCAGTGCTAGAGATCTCCCGGACTCCGCCTTC. Encoded protein: CSARDLPDSAF.

The chain carries TRBV6-1 and TRBJ2-7; D gene unclear. V was cut by 1 base and J by 3 bases, with 10 bases left in between. The CDR3 covers 14 residues. Germline V CDR1 and CDR2: MNHNS, SASEGT. CDR3 bases: TGTGCCAGCAGTGAAGGAGGAAAGCTCTACGAGCAGTACTTC. Translation: CASSEGGKLYEQYF.

The chain is built from TRBV20-1 and TRBJ2-5; D is undetermined. This CDR3 has 11 residues. V lost 3 bases, J lost 5 bases, and 7 bases lay in between. Per germline, CDR1 DFQATT and CDR2 SNEGSKA (reference sequence). CDR3 DNA sequence: TGCAGTGCTAGTCTCGTGGAGACCCAGTACTTC. Protein sequence: CSASLVETQYF.

This chain joins TRBV19 and TRBJ2-1; TRBD1 agrees at 10 bases. J lost 0 bases, V lost 4 bases, and 3 bases had no gene match. Germline CDR1 is LNHDA and CDR2 is SQIVND (reference sequence). This CDR3 comprises 16 residues. The CDR3 sequence is CASSRGQGISYNEQFF. The CDR3 coding sequence is TGTGCCAGTAGTAGGGGACAGGGGATCTCCTACAATGAGCAGTTCTTC.

The chain carries TRBV2 and TRBJ2-7, with 8 nucleotides matching TRBD1. Germline V lookup: CDR1 SNHLY, CDR2 FYNNEI. This CDR3 is built from 15 residues. J gave up 5 bases and V 6 bases, and 12 bases lay outside the gene matches. The CDR3 nucleotides are TGTGCCAGCAGCCACCGGGACAGGATAACGCACGAGCAGTACTTC. This translates into CASSHRDRITHEQYF.

The genes are TRBV29-1 and TRBJ1-1; a weak D match, TRBD1 (5 bases). The CDR3 has 13 amino acids. The V end was cut by 4 bases, the J end by 1 base, with 10 bases between. The V gene's germline CDR1 is SQVTM and CDR2 ANQGSEA. The CDR3 region is CSVVVRENTEAFF. Here the CDR3 DNA reads TGCAGCGTTGTGGTCAGGGAGAACACTGAAGCTTTCTTT. Full variable domain (rest looked up from reference TRBV29-1 and TRBJ1-1): SAVISQKPSRDICQRGTSLTIQCQVDSQVTMMFWYRQQPGQSLTLIATANQGSEATYESGFVIDKFPISRPNLTFSTLTVSNMSPEDSSIYLCSVVVRENTEAFFGQGTRLTVV.

CDR3 sequence (DNA): TGCGCCAGCAGCCCACTAGCGGGGGGCAATGAGCAGTTCTTC. Translating gives CASSPLAGGNEQFF. This chain joins TRBV10-2 and TRBJ2-1; 12 positions agree with TRBD2. There are 14 residues in the CDR3. V shed 6 bases and J 6 bases; nucleotides not matched to a gene: 3. The V gene's germline CDR1 is WSHSY and CDR2 SAAADI.

The chain has TRBV9 and TRBJ1-2; D unclear. V shed 7 bases and J shed 6 bases, with 13 bases lying between them. This CDR3 is 12 amino acids long. Germline V lookup: CDR1 SGDLS, CDR2 YYNGEE. The CDR3 coding sequence is TGTGCCAGCCGAGGTGGCATTAATGGCTACACCTTC. This encodes CASRGGINGYTF.